This passage covers 32 T cell receptor beta chains from one sample sequenced in a study of blood T cell repertoires in COVID-19. Measured with immunoSEQ multiplex PCR; TCRdb has only the in-frame clones, and not every one. The sample lists about 220,000 clones; around 82% were seen once. Specimen: peripheral blood. The receptors were sampled from a woman in her seventies with acute or convalescent COVID-19.

CDR3 amino acids: CASSAPRPKLQETQYF. CDR3 nucleotides: TGTGCCAGCAGCGCCCCGAGGCCCAAGCTCCAAGAGACCCAGTACTTC. J is TRBJ2-5 and V is TRBV11-2; D not certain. This CDR3 contains 16 residues. Germline V CDR1 and CDR2: SGHAT, FQNNGV. Trimming cost V 5 bases and J 1 base, with 17 bases left between them.

The chain recombines TRBV24-1 with TRBJ1-2; D might be TRBD1 (6 bases). Germline V lookup: CDR1 KGHDR, CDR2 SFDVKD. Trimming cost V 7 bases and J 4 bases, with 15 bases left between them. The CDR3 covers 14 residues. The chain's CDR3 is CATSKSTGIYGYTF. In DNA form, the CDR3 reads TGTGCCACCAGCAAGTCCACAGGGATCTATGGCTACACCTTC.

This chain connects TRBV7-3 to TRBJ2-3; a weak D match, TRBD2 (6 bases). CDR3 length equals 16 residues. V lost 5 bases, J lost 1 base, and 16 bases lay in between. Germline values: CDR1 SGHTA, CDR2 FQGTGA. This chain's CDR3 is CASSPGGLRGTDTQYF. In DNA, the CDR3 is TGTGCCAGCAGCCCCGGGGGACTTCGGGGCACAGATACGCAGTATTTT.

This clone has more than one count but fewer than ten. The chain uses TRBV7-8 and TRBJ1-1; 9 positions match TRBD1. Unmatched junction bases numbered 9, after V lost 3 bases and J lost 4 bases. Germline values: CDR1 SGHVS, CDR2 FQNEAQ. This CDR3 contains 16 residues. The CDR3 region is CASSFSGTGLGTEAFF. CDR3 in DNA: TGTGCCAGCAGCTTCTCCGGGACAGGGTTAGGCACTGAAGCTTTCTTT.

This clone was seen a few times. This rearrangement joins TRBV14 to TRBJ1-6, with a tentative D call TRBD1 (5 bases). Germline V gene sequence: CDR1 SGHDN, CDR2 FVKESK. This CDR3 is built from 18 residues. V was cut by 9 bases and J by 5 bases, with 26 bases left in between. CDR3 coding DNA: TGTGCCAGTCTTGGGCCAACAGGTAGGGTACGGGATAATTCACCCCTCCACTTT. Translated, it gives CASLGPTGRVRDNSPLHF.

The CDR3 bases are TGTGCCAGCAGTTTGGACAGCTACTATGGCTACACCTTC. Its translation is CASSLDSYYGYTF. The chain carries TRBV6-5 and TRBJ1-2; tentatively, D is TRBD1 (6 bases). The V and J ends lost 4 bases and 3 bases respectively, with 9 bases between them. CDR1 MNHEY and CDR2 SVGAGI come from the germline V gene. This CDR3 comprises 13 residues.

The V gene is TRBV27, the J gene TRBJ2-7; 8 nucleotides match TRBD1. Germline CDR1 is MNHEY and CDR2 is SMNVEV (reference sequence). Unmatched junction bases numbered 3, after V lost 2 bases and J lost 6 bases. CDR3 length: 13 residues. This chain's CDR3 is CASSLRTGIEQYF. The CDR3 coding sequence is TGTGCCAGCAGTTTAAGGACAGGGATCGAGCAGTACTTC.

The chain is built from TRBV10-1 and TRBJ2-3; D is ambiguous. Trimming left V 3 bases short and J 2 bases short, with 6 bases between. This CDR3 is built from 13 residues. Looked up from germline, CDR1 is WNHNN and CDR2 is SYGVQD (reference sequence). The CDR3 here is CASSDQFTDTQYF. The CDR3 nucleotides read TGCGCCAGCAGTGACCAATTCACAGATACGCAGTATTTT.

V and J are TRBV2 and TRBJ2-3; 8 positions agree with TRBD1. The V gene end was trimmed by 10 bases and the J gene end by 3 bases; junction bases not matched to a gene: 9. Germline V gene data show CDR1 as SNHLY and CDR2 as FYNNEI. CDR3 length: 14 residues. In DNA form, the CDR3 reads TGTGCCATCCCTGACAGGGGTAGTACAGATACGCAGTATTTT. Its translation is CAIPDRGSTDTQYF.

This clone appeared once. This chain connects TRBV2 to TRBJ1-2, with D possibly being TRBD1 (6 bases). CDR1 is SNHLY, CDR2 FYNNEI, per germline. This CDR3 contains 14 residues. V was pared by 7 bases and J by 5 bases, with 17 bases between. CDR3 region: CASIQSGTSYGYTF. CDR3 DNA: TGTGCCAGCATCCAATCCGGGACATCTTATGGCTACACCTTC. The variable domain in full, with the rest retrieved from reference TRBV2 and TRBJ1-2, is EPEVTQTPSHQVTQMGQEVILRCVPISNHLYFYWYRQILGQKVEFLVSFYNNEISEKSEIFDDQFSVERPDGSNFTLKIRSTKLEDSAMYFCASIQSGTSYGYTFGSGTRLTVV.

The rearrangement links TRBV5-4 to TRBJ1-6; 10 positions match TRBD1. Germline CDR1 and CDR2: SGHNT and YYREEE (reference sequence). The CDR3 runs to 14 residues. V trimming: 4 bases; J trimming: 7 bases; junction bases outside the gene matches: 2. CDR3 residues: CASSTGQGNSPLHF. CDR3 bases: TGTGCCAGCAGCACGGGACAGGGGAATTCACCCCTCCACTTT.

The CDR3 is CAIRRDDSEKLFF. The CDR3 DNA follows: TGTGCCATCAGGAGGGATGATAGTGAAAAACTGTTTTTT. The V call is TRBV10-3, the J call TRBJ1-4; D gene unclear. The CDR3 is 13 amino acids. V was shortened by 6 bases and J by 7 bases, with 12 bases between the two germline ends. Germline assignment: CDR1 ENHRY and CDR2 SYGVKD.

This clone showed up just once. The chain carries TRBV2 and TRBJ2-1, with 15 bases fitting TRBD2. This CDR3 is 16 amino acids long. Unmatched junction bases numbered 4, after V lost 7 bases and J lost 3 bases. In germline, CDR1 is SNHLY, CDR2 FYNNEI. CDR3 region: CASMGLAGGRYNEQFF. CDR3 in DNA: TGTGCCAGCATGGGACTAGCGGGGGGTCGCTACAATGAGCAGTTCTTC.

The V and J genes are TRBV7-2 and TRBJ2-4, with D tentatively TRBD1 (5 bases). CDR1 and CDR2 (germline): SGHTA, FQGNSA. V shed 6 bases and J shed 6 bases, with 18 bases lying between them. This CDR3 comprises 15 residues. This CDR3 is CASRKGGQTGNIQYF. CDR3 in DNA: TGTGCCAGCAGAAAAGGTGGACAAACGGGAAACATTCAGTACTTC.

The V gene is TRBV3-1 (or the pseudogene TRBV3-2), the J gene TRBJ1-1; perhaps TRBD1 as D (6 bases). Trimming cost V 3 bases and J 3 bases, with 11 bases left between them. Germline V CDR1 and CDR2: LGHDT, YNNKEL (reference sequence). This CDR3 has 14 residues. CDR3 DNA: TGTGCCAGCAGCCAGTGGGGGCAGGACACTGAAGCTTTCTTT. Its translation: CASSQWGQDTEAFF.

V usage is TRBV5-4 and J usage is TRBJ2-1; D perhaps matches TRBD2 (6 bases). Germline V gene data show CDR1 as SGHNT and CDR2 as YYREEE (reference sequence). V shed 6 bases and J shed 3 bases, with 19 bases lying between them. The CDR3 has 16 amino acids. CDR3 sequence reads: CASTKEGVSGYNEQFF. CDR3 sequence (DNA): TGTGCCAGCACCAAGGAAGGGGTTAGCGGCTACAATGAGCAGTTCTTC. Using reference TRBV5-4 and TRBJ2-1 for the parts outside the CDR3, the full variable domain is ETGVTQSPTHLIKTRGQQVTLRCSSQSGHNTVSWYQQALGQGPQFIFQYYREEENGRGNFPPRFSGLQFPNYSSELNVNALELDDSALYLCASTKEGVSGYNEQFFGPGTRLTVL.

This clone showed up just a few times. The CDR3 protein is CASSIDGIPTYEQYF. The CDR3 nucleotides read TGTGCCAGTAGTATAGACGGGATTCCTACCTACGAGCAGTACTTC. The chain carries TRBV19 and TRBJ2-7; maybe TRBD2 (5 bases). CDR3 length: 15 amino acids. Trimming removed 0 bases at V and 2 bases at J, with 11 bases between. Germline V gene lookup returns CDR1 LNHDA and CDR2 SQIVND (reference sequence).

This chain connects TRBV7-2 to TRBJ2-2, with TRBD1 as a possible D gene (6 bases). V dropped 5 bases and J dropped 3 bases, with 16 bases sitting between them. The CDR3 contains 16 residues. Germline V gene sequence: CDR1 SGHTA, CDR2 FQGNSA. The CDR3: CASSPRGSTYTGELFF. The CDR3 DNA reads as TGTGCCAGCAGCCCCAGGGGCAGCACTTACACCGGGGAGCTGTTTTTT.

J is TRBJ1-6 and V is TRBV7-3; no clear D gene. V gave up 2 bases and J gave up 9 bases, with 11 bases separating them. Germline V gene lookup returns CDR1 SGHTA and CDR2 FQGTGA. This CDR3 comprises 14 residues. This chain's CDR3 is CASSLGYTGSPLHF. CDR3 DNA: TGTGCCAGCAGCTTAGGATACACGGGTTCACCCCTCCACTTT.

Regarding this clone: Additional DNA sequences in this sample encode the identical CDR3. The chain combines TRBV3-1 (or the pseudogene TRBV3-2) with TRBJ1-2; 8 positions agree with TRBD1. This CDR3 region has 13 residues. Trimming took 4 bases from V and 7 from J; bases not matched to a gene: 5. Germline V gene sequence: CDR1 LGHDT, CDR2 YNNKEL (reference sequence). The CDR3 DNA follows: TGTGCCAGCAGCCTCAGGACAGGGCCTGGCTACACCTTC. Amino acids: CASSLRTGPGYTF.

The chain carries TRBV5-1 and TRBJ2-3; the match to TRBD2 covers 8 bases. The germline V gene has CDR1 SGHRS and CDR2 YFSETQ. V shed 4 bases, J shed 4 bases, and the junction held 8 bases outside the gene matches. The CDR3 loop spans 15 amino acids. CDR3 loop: CASSHNAGGADTQYF. CDR3 in DNA: TGCGCCAGCAGCCATAACGCGGGGGGCGCAGATACGCAGTATTTT.

This chain uses TRBV11-3 with TRBJ1-6, with 7 bases that match TRBD1. The CDR3 is 13 residues long. The J segment lost 8 bases and the V segment lost 5 bases, leaving 3 bases of the junction unmatched. From germline, CDR1 is SGHNT and CDR2 YENEEA. The CDR3 sequence is CASSTDRDSPLHF. The CDR3 bases are TGTGCCAGCAGCACAGACAGGGATTCACCCCTCCACTTT. The full variable domain, its missing parts supplied by reference TRBV11-3 and TRBJ1-6, is EAGVVQSPRYKIIEKKQPVAFWCNPISGHNTLYWYLQNLGQGPELLIRYENEEAVDDSQLPKDRFSAERLKGVDSTLKIQPAELGDSAVYLCASSTDRDSPLHFGNGTRLTVT.

The rearrangement links TRBV11-2 to TRBJ2-4; possibly TRBD2 for D (6 bases). The germline CDR1 and CDR2 sequences are SGHAT and FQNNGV. Trimming took off 4 bases at V and 5 bases at J, with 12 bases between the two ends. This CDR3 region has 14 residues. The CDR3 bases are TGTGCCAGCAGCTCCCGACTAGTCGAAAACATTCAGTACTTC. Translating it yields CASSSRLVENIQYF.

DNA of the CDR3: TGTGCCAGCAGCTCCTCACTAGCGGGGGGGAGGGAGACCCAGTACTTC. This gives the protein CASSSSLAGGRETQYF. The rearrangement joins TRBV11-2 to TRBJ2-5, with 13 bases fitting TRBD2. The ends lost 4 bases at V and 5 bases at J; junction bases unmatched: 7. Germline V lookup: CDR1 SGHAT, CDR2 FQNNGV. The CDR3 contains 16 residues. The full variable domain, completed using reference TRBV11-2 and TRBJ2-5, is EAGVAQSPRYKIIEKRQSVAFWCNPISGHATLYWYQQILGQGPKLLIQFQNNGVVDDSQLPKDRFSAERLKGVDSTLKIQPAKLEDSAVYLCASSSSLAGGRETQYFGPGTRLLVL.

The table lists this clone with a count of one. The chain recombines TRBV6-5 with TRBJ1-5; D gene uncertain. There are 12 residues in the CDR3. The germline CDR1 and CDR2 sequences are MNHEY and SVGAGI. The CDR3 nucleotides are TGTGGGTCGGGGAGCCCTAATCAGCCCCAGCATTTT. It yields the protein CGSGSPNQPQHF.

CDR3 protein: CASSLGGREDNEQFF. CDR3 sequence (DNA): TGTGCCAGCAGCTTGGGAGGTAGGGAGGACAATGAGCAGTTCTTC. The rearrangement links TRBV5-4 to TRBJ2-1; D is possibly TRBD2 (6 bases). Germline lookup yields CDR1 SGHNT and CDR2 YYREEE (reference sequence). The ends were cut back, 0 bases at V and 5 bases at J, with 12 bases in the middle. The CDR3 has 15 amino acids.

In its sample, this clone was seen once. The J gene is TRBJ2-7, the V gene TRBV18, with 10 bases fitting TRBD2. Germline CDR1 reads KGHSH; CDR2 reads LQKENI. Trimming at V came to 3 bases and at J to 0 bases, leaving 2 bases not matched to a gene. The CDR3 loop spans 15 amino acids. The CDR3 spells CASSPERGGSYEQYF. CDR3 DNA: TGTGCCAGCTCACCCGAGCGGGGGGGCTCCTACGAGCAGTACTTC.

The V call is TRBV5-1, the J call TRBJ2-3; 7 nucleotides line up with TRBD1. The germline gives CDR1 SGHRS, CDR2 YFSETQ. The CDR3 consists of 16 residues. V shed 0 bases, J shed 1 base, and the junction held 5 bases outside the gene matches. The CDR3 sequence: CASSLGGGGGTDTQYF. The CDR3 DNA follows: TGCGCCAGCAGCTTGGGAGGGGGCGGAGGCACAGATACGCAGTATTTT. Combining the CDR3 with reference TRBV5-1 and TRBJ2-3 gives the whole variable domain KAGVTQTPRYLIKTRGQQVTLSCSPISGHRSVSWYQQTPGQGLQFLFEYFSETQRNKGNFPGRFSGRQFSNSRSEMNVSTLELGDSALYLCASSLGGGGGTDTQYFGPGTRLTVL.

The rearrangement links TRBV9 to TRBJ2-1, with 8 bases matching TRBD2. This CDR3 region has 14 residues. Per the germline V gene, CDR1 is SGDLS and CDR2 is YYNGEE. The V gene end was trimmed by 4 bases and the J gene end by 5 bases; junction bases not matched to a gene: 5. CDR3 residues: CASSPGGANNEQFF. CDR3 nucleotide sequence: TGTGCCAGCAGCCCCGGGGGGGCCAACAATGAGCAGTTCTTC.

The rearrangement links TRBV27 to TRBJ1-2; tentatively, D is TRBD1 (6 bases). The CDR3 totals 13 residues. Germline V gives CDR1 MNHEY, CDR2 SMNVEV (reference sequence). The V and J ends lost 2 bases and 9 bases respectively, with 13 bases between them. CDR3 coding DNA: TGTGCCAGCAGTTTACGGGGGGGCCAGCGCTACACCTTC. Amino acids: CASSLRGGQRYTF.

This chain connects TRBV5-1 to TRBJ2-5; tentative D call: TRBD1 (5 bases). V was clipped by 5 bases and J by 5 bases, with 10 bases between them. Per germline, CDR1 SGHRS and CDR2 YFSETQ. The CDR3 is 12 amino acids. CDR3 residues: CASSWGFETQYF. DNA of the CDR3: TGCGCCAGCAGTTGGGGCTTTGAGACCCAGTACTTC.

This rearrangement joins TRBV18 to TRBJ2-1, with unresolved D. This CDR3 spans 13 amino acids. The V gene's germline CDR1 is KGHSH and CDR2 LQKENI. V dropped 0 bases and J dropped 10 bases, with 10 bases sitting between them. The DNA of the CDR3 is TGTGCCAGCTCACCACCGGGCAGCCAGGAGCAGTTCTTC. This sequence encodes CASSPPGSQEQFF.